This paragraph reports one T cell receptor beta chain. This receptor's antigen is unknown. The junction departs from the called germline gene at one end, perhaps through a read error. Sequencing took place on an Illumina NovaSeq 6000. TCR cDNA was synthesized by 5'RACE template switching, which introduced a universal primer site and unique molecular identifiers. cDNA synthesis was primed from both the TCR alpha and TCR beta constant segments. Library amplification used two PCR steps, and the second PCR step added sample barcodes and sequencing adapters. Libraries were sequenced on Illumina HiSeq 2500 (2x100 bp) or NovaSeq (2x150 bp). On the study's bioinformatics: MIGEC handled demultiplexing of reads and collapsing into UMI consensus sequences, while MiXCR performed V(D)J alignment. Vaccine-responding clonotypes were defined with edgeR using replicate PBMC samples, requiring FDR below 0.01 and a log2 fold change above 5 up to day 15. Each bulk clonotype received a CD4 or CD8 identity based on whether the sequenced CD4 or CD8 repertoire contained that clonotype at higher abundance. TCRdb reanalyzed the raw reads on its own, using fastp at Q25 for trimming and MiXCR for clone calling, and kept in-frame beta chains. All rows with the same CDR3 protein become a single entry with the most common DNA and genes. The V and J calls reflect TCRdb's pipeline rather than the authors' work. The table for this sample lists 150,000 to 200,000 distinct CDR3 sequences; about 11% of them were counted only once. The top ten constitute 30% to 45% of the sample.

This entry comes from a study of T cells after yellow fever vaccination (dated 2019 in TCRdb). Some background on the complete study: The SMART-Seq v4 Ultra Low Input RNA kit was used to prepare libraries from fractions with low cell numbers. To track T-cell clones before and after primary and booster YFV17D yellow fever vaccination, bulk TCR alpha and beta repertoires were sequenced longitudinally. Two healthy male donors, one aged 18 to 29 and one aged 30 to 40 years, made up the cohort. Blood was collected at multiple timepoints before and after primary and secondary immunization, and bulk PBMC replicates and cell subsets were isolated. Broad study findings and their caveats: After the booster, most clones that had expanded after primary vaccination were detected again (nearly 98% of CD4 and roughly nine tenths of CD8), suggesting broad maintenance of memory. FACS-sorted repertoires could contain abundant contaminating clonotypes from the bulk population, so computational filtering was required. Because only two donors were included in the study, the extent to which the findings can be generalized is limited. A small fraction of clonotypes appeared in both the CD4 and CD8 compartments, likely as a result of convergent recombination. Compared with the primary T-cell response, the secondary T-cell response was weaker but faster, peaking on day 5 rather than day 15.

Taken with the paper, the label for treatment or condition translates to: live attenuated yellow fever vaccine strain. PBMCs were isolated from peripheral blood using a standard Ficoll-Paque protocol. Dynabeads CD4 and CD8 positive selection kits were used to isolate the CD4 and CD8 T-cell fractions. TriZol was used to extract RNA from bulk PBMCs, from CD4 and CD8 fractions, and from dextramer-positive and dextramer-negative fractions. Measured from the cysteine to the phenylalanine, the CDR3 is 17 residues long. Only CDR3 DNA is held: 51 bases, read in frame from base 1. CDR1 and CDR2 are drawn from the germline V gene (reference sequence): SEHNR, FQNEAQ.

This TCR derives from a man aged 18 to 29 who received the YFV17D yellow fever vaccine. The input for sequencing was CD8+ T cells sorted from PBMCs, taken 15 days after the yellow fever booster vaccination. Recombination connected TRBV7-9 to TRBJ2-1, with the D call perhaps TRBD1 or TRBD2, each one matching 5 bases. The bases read TGTGCCAGCAGCGGGGCGGGTCTGGGGCCCACCTACGATGAGCAGTTCTTC. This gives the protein CASSGAGLGPTYDEQFF.